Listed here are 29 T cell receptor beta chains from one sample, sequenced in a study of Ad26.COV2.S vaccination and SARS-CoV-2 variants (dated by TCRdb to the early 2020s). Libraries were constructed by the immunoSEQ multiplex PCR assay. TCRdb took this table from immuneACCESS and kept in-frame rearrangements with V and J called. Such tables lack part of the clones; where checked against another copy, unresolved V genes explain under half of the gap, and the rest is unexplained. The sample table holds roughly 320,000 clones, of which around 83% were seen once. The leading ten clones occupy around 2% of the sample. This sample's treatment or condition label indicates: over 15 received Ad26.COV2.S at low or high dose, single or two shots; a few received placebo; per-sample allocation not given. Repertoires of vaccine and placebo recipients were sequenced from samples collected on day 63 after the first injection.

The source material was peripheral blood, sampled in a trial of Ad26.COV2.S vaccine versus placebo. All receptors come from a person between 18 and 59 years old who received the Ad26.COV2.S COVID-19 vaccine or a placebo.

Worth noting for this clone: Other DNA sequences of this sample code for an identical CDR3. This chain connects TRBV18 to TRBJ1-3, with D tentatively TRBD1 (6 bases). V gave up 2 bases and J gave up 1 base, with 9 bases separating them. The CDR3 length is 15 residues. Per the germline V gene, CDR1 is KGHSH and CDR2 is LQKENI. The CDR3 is CASSPDRRSGNTIYF. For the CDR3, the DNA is TGTGCCAGCTCACCAGACAGGAGGTCTGGAAACACCATATATTTT.

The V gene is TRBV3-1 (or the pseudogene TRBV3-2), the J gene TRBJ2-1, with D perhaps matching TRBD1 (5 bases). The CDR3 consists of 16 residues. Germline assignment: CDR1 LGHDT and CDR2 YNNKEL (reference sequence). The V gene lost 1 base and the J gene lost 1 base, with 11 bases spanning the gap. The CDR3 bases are TGTGCCAGCAGCCAAGTTTGGGGCGAATCCTACAATGAGCAGTTCTTC. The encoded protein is CASSQVWGESYNEQFF.

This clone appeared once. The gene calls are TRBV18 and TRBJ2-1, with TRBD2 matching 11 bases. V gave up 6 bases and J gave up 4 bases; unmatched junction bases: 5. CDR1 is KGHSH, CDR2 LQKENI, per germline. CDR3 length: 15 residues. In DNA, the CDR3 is TGTGCCAGCTCCAAGACTAGCGGGGCATACAATGAGCAGTTCTTC. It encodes CASSKTSGAYNEQFF.

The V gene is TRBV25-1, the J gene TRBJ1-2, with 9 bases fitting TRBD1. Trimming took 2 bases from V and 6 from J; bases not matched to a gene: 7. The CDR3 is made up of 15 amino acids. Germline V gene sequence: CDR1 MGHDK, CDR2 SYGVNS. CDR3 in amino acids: CASSEPDRGRHGYTF. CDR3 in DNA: TGTGCCAGCAGTGAACCCGACAGGGGGAGACATGGCTACACCTTC.

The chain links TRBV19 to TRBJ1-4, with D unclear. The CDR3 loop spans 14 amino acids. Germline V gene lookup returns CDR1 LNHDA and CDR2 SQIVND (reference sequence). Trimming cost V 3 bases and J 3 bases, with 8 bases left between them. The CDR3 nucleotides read TGTGCCAGTAGTATTGCGGGTTCTAATGAAAAACTGTTTTTT. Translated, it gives CASSIAGSNEKLFF.

This CDR3 is CASSQGQATFYEQYF. CDR3 DNA sequence: TGTGCCAGCAGCCAAGGGCAGGCTACCTTCTACGAGCAGTACTTC. V and J are TRBV11-2 and TRBJ2-7; D unresolved. Trimming cost V 5 bases and J 3 bases, with 17 bases left between them. The germline V gene has CDR1 SGHAT and CDR2 FQNNGV. The CDR3 covers 15 residues.

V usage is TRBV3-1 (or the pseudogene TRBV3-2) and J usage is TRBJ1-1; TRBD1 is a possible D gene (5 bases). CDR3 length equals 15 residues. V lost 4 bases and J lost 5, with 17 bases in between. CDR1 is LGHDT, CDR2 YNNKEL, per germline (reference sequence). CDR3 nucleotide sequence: TGTGCCAGCAGCCCTTTCGAGGGGAAGGGAACTGAAGCTTTCTTT. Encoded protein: CASSPFEGKGTEAFF.

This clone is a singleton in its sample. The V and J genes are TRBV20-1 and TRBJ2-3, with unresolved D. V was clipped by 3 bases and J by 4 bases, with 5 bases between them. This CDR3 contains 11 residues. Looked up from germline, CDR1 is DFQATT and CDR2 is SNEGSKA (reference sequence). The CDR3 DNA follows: TGCAGTGCTAGGCGGCCAGATACGCAGTATTTT. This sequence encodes CSARRPDTQYF.

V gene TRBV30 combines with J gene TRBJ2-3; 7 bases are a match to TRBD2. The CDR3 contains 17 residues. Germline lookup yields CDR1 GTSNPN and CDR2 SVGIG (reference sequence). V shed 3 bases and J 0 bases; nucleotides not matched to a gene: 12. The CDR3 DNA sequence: TGTGCCTGGAGGGCTAGCGGATTCTTTTCTAGCACAGATACGCAGTATTTT. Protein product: CAWRASGFFSSTDTQYF.

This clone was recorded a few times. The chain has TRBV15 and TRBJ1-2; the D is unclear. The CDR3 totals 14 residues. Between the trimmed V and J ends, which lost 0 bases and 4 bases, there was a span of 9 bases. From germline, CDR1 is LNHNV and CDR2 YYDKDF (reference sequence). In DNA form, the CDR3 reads TGTGCCACCAGCAGAGAATCGGGAATCTATGGCTACACCTTC. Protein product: CATSRESGIYGYTF. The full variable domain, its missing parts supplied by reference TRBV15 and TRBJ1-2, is DAMVIQNPRYQVTQFGKPVTLSCSQTLNHNVMYWYQQKSSQAPKLLFHYYDKDFNNEADTPDNFQSRRPNTSFCFLDIRSPGLGDTAMYLCATSRESGIYGYTFGSGTRLTVV.

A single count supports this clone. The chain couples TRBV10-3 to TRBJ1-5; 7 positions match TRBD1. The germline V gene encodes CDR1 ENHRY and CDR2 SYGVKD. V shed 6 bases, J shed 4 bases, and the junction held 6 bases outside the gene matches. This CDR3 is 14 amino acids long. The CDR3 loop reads CAISRQQGNQPQHF. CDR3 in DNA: TGTGCCATCAGCAGACAACAGGGGAATCAGCCCCAGCATTTT.

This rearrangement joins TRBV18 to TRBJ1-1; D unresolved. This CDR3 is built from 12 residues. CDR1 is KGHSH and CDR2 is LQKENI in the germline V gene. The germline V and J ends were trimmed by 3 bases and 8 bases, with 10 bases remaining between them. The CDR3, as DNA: TGTGCCAGCTCACCCCTCGGGGTCGAAGCTTTCTTT. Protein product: CASSPLGVEAFF.

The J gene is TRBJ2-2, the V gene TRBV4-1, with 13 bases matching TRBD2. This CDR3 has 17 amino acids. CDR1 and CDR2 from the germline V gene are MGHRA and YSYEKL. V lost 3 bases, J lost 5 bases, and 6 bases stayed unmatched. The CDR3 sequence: CASSHTSGGAFTGELFF. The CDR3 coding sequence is TGCGCCAGCAGCCACACTAGCGGGGGGGCCTTTACCGGGGAGCTGTTTTTT.

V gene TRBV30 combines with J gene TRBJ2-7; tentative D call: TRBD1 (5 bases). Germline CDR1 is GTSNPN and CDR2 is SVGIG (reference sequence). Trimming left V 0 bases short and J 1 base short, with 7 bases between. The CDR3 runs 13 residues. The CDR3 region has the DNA TGTGCCTGGAGTGTACACAGGTCCTACGAGCAGTACTTC. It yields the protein CAWSVHRSYEQYF.

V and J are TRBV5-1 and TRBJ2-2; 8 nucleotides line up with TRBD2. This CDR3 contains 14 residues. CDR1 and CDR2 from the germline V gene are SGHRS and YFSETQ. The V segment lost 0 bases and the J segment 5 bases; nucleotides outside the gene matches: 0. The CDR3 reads CASSLGLATGELFF. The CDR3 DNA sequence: TGCGCCAGCAGCTTGGGACTAGCGACCGGGGAGCTGTTTTTT.

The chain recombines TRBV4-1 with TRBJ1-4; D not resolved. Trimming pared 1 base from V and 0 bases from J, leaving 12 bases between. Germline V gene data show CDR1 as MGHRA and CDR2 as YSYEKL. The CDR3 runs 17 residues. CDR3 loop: CASSQGLFVATNEKLFF. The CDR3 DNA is TGCGCCAGCAGCCAAGGCCTCTTTGTTGCAACTAATGAAAAACTGTTTTTT.

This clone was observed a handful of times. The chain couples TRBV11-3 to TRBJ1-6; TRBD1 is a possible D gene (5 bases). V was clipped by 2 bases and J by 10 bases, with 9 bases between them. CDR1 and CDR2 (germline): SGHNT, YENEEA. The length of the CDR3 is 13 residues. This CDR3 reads CASSLRRDSPLHF. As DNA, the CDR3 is TGTGCCAGCAGCTTAAGAAGGGACTCACCCCTCCACTTT.

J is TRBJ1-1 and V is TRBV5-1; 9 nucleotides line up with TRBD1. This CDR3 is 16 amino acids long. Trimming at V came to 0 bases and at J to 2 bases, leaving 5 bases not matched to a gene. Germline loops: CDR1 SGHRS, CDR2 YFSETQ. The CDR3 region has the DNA TGCGCCAGCAGCTTGGGTGGGACAGGGATAAACACTGAAGCTTTCTTT. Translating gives CASSLGGTGINTEAFF.

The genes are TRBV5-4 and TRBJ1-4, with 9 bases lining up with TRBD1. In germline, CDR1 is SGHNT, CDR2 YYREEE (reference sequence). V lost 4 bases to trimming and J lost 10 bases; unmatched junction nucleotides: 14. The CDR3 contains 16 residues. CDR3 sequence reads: CASSDPKEGQGRKLFF. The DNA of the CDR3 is TGTGCCAGCAGCGACCCCAAGGAGGGACAGGGCAGAAAACTGTTTTTT.

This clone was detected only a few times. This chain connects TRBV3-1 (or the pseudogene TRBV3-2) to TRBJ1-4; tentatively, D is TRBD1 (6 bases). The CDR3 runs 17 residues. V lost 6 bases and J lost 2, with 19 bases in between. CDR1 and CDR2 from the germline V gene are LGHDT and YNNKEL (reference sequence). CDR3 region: CASRKTGRGSTNEKLFF. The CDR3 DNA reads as TGTGCCAGCAGGAAGACAGGCAGGGGTAGCACTAATGAAAAACTGTTTTTT.

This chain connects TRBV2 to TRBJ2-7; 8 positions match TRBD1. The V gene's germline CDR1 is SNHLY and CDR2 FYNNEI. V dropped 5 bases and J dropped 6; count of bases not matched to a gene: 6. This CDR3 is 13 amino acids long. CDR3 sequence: CASSNYGTGEQYF. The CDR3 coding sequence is TGTGCCAGCAGTAATTACGGGACAGGCGAGCAGTACTTC.

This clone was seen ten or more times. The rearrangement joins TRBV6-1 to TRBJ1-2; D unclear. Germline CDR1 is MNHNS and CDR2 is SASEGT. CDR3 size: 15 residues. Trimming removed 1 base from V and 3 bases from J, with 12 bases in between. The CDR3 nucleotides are TGTGCCAGCAGTGAAGTTACTACCAATGACTATGGCTACACCTTC. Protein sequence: CASSEVTTNDYGYTF.

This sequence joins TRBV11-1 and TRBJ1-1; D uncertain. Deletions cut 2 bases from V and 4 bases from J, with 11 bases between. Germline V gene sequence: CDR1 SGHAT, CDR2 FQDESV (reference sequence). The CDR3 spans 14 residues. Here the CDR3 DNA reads TGTGCCAGCAGCTTATCCCCTAAAGGCACTGAAGCTTTCTTT. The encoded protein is CASSLSPKGTEAFF.

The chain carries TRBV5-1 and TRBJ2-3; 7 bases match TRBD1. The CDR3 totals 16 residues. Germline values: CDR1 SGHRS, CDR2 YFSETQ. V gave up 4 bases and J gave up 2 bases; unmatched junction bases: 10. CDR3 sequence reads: CASSPPRQGTTDTQYF. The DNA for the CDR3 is TGCGCCAGCAGCCCTCCTCGACAGGGAACCACAGATACGCAGTATTTT.

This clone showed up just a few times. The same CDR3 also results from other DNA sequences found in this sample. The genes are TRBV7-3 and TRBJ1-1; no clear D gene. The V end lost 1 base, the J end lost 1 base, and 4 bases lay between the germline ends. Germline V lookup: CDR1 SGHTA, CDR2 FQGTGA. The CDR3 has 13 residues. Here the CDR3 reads CASSLIKNTEAFF. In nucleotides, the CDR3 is TGTGCCAGCAGCTTAATAAAGAACACTGAAGCTTTCTTT.

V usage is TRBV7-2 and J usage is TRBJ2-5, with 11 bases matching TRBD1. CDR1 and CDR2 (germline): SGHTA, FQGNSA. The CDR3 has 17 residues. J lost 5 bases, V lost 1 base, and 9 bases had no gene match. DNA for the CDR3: TGTGCCAGCAGCTTAGGGGGCGGACAGGGGGCGGGGGAGACCCAGTACTTC. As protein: CASSLGGGQGAGETQYF.

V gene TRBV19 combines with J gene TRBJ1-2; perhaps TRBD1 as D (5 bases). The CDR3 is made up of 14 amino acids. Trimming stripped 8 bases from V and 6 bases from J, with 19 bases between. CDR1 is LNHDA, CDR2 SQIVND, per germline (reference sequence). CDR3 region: CASEPGTAIDGYTF. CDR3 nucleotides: TGTGCCAGTGAACCCGGGACGGCGATAGATGGCTACACCTTC.

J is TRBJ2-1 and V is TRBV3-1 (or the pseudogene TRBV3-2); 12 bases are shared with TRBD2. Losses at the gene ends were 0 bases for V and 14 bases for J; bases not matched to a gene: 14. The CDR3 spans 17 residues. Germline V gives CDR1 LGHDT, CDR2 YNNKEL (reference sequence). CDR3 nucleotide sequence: TGTGCCAGCAGCCAAGATAGGCCTAGCGGGGGGGCCCGTGGGAAGTTCTTC. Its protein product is CASSQDRPSGGARGKFF.

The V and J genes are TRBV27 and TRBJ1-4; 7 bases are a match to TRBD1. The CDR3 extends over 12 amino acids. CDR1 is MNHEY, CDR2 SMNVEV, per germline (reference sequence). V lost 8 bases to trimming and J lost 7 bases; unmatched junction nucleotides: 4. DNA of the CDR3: TGTGCCAGCCGAAACAGGGGTGAAAAACTGTTTTTT. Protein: CASRNRGEKLFF. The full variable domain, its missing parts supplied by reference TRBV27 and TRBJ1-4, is EAQVTQNPRYLITVTGKKLTVTCSQNMNHEYMSWYRQDPGLGLRQIYYSMNVEVTDKGDVPEGYKVSRKEKRNFPLILESPSPNQTSLYFCASRNRGEKLFFGSGTQLSVL.